The T cell receptor beta chain under discussion was sequenced for a study of blood T cell repertoires in COVID-19. Study in general: Donors in the United States, Italy and Spain gave samples during acute or convalescent COVID-19. In each case, the material was cDNA or gDNA derived from T cells, B-cell-depleted T cells, or PBMCs.

Original processing methods: Estimates of nucleated cell counts were drawn from the amplification of reference gene primers. TCRdb's copy holds only in-frame clones and misses some; the assay was immunoSEQ multiplex PCR. That table furnishes V, J and clone size, whereas the DNA furnished D and trimming. There are 170,000 or so clones in the sample; roughly 84% occur only once, and about 14% lies in the top ten. Sequenced material: peripheral blood. This TCR derives from a man aged 18 to 29 with active or convalescent COVID-19.

The CDR3 reads CASRGSGGDNEQFF. DNA of the CDR3: TGTGCCAGCAGGGGTTCGGGCGGGGACAATGAGCAGTTCTTC. This chain joins TRBV6-6 and TRBJ2-1; a weak D match, TRBD2 (6 bases). Germline V gives CDR1 MNHNY, CDR2 SVGAGI (reference sequence). The CDR3 runs to 14 residues. The V end was cut by 6 bases, the J end by 5 bases, with 14 bases between.